Listed below are T cell receptor beta chains from one sample, sequenced in a study of T cells in Graves' hyperthyroidism and ophthalmopathy. TCRdb reprocessed the multiplex PCR reads via MiXCR and lists one record per CDR3 protein. Seen here are hundreds of thousands of distinct CDR3 sequences, around 15% observed once, and the top ten hold about 14%. Sequenced: blood. The receptor source for this set is a woman aged 40-49 years with Graves' hyperthyroidism. CDR3s include the opening cysteine and the closing phenylalanine or tryptophan. The order of the fields is D gene, clone size, V gene, J gene, CDR3 protein, CDR3 DNA. A D gene is named only where the DNA matches it firmly. Rows may omit the clone size; those that give it use once, few, many or a size class.

.,.,TRBV5-8,TRBJ2-2,CASSSYGGITGELFF,TGTGCCAGCAGCTCGTACGGCGGGATCACCGGGGAGCTGTTTTTT
TRBD2,.,TRBV9,TRBJ2-3,CASSRTSGRGGDTQYF,TGTGCCAGCAGCCGTACTAGCGGGAGGGGGGGTGATACGCAGTATTTT
TRBD2,many,TRBV28,TRBJ2-7,CASTSGSSYEQYF,TGTGCCAGCACCAGCGGGAGCTCCTACGAGCAGTACTTC
TRBD1,many,TRBV5-1,TRBJ2-7,CASSEWTGPSYEQYF,TGCGCCAGCAGCGAGTGGACAGGGCCCTCCTACGAGCAGTACTTC
TRBD2,many,TRBV2,TRBJ2-5,CASSGLAGGVGETQYF,TGTGCCAGCAGCGGACTAGCGGGAGGGGTGGGAGAGACCCAGTACTTC
TRBD2,many,TRBV18,TRBJ2-7,CASSAVHGTSSFYEQYF,TGTGCCAGCTCAGCCGTGCACGGGACTAGCTCTTTTTACGAGCAGTACTTC
TRBD2,many,TRBV28,TRBJ2-3,CASRPGLASDTQYF,TGTGCCAGCAGGCCGGGACTAGCGTCAGATACGCAGTATTTT
TRBD1,few,TRBV5-1,TRBJ2-5,CASSSYRDRLQETQYF,TGCGCCAGCAGCTCTTACCGGGACAGGCTCCAAGAGACCCAGTACTTC
TRBD2,.,TRBV7-9,TRBJ2-7,CASSLGTSGGDEQYF,TGTGCCAGCAGCTTGGGGACTAGCGGGGGCGACGAGCAGTACTTC
.,many,TRBV6-2/TRBV6-3,TRBJ2-7,CASSWWDVRYEQYF,TGTGCCAGCAGTTGGTGGGACGTACGCTACGAGCAGTACTTC
TRBD2,many,TRBV7-2,TRBJ2-7,CASSLGRGGFEQYF,TGTGCCAGCAGCTTAGGCCGGGGGGGCTTCGAGCAGTACTTC
.,many,TRBV11-2,TRBJ2-2,CASSHAADPNTGELFF,TGTGCCAGCAGCCACGCGGCGGACCCGAACACCGGGGAGCTGTTTTTT
.,few,TRBV14,TRBJ2-1,CASSQVLQGYKQFF,TGTGCCAGCAGCCAAGTCCTACAGGGATATAAGCAGTTCTTC
TRBD2,.,TRBV6-1,TRBJ2-7,CASSQEGGSSGHYEQYF,TGTGCCAGCAGCCAAGAAGGGGGATCTAGCGGGCACTACGAGCAGTACTTC
.,many,TRBV6-1,TRBJ2-1,CASSAQGAVYNEQFF,TGTGCCAGCAGTGCTCAAGGGGCCGTTTACAATGAGCAGTTCTTC
.,many,TRBV11-1,TRBJ2-1,CASSLGISLNEQFF,TGTGCCAGCAGCTTAGGGATTTCCTTAAATGAGCAGTTCTTC
TRBD2,many,TRBV10-3,TRBJ2-2,CAISESKAGASTGELFF,TGTGCCATCAGTGAGTCAAAGGCGGGAGCAAGCACCGGGGAGCTGTTTTTT
.,many,TRBV27,TRBJ2-7,CASSLSRPSLYEQYF,TGTGCCAGCAGTTTATCGAGACCATCCTTATACGAGCAGTACTTC
.,.,TRBV4-2,TRBJ2-7,CASSQSKGQPYYEQYF,TGTGCCAGCAGCCAAAGTAAGGGACAACCTTACTACGAGCAGTACTTC
.,.,TRBV18,TRBJ1-4,CASSPLKAPNEKLFF,TGTGCCAGCTCACCACTCAAGGCTCCTAATGAAAAACTGTTTTTT
.,many,TRBV20-1,TRBJ2-7,CSAPLQGKIEQYF,TGCAGTGCTCCCCTCCAGGGGAAGATTGAGCAGTACTTC
.,many,TRBV10-3,TRBJ2-1,CAISDGVIRVEQFF,TGTGCCATCAGTGACGGCGTCATTAGGGTTGAGCAGTTCTTC
.,many,TRBV24-1,TRBJ2-7,CATEGATYEQYF,TGTGCCACGGAGGGGGCGACCTACGAGCAGTACTTC
.,many,TRBV28,TRBJ2-7,CASSLALYYEQYF,TGTGCCAGCAGTTTAGCTCTGTACTACGAGCAGTACTTC
.,many,TRBV7-9,TRBJ2-2,CASSGRPNTGELFF,TGTGCCAGCAGCGGAAGACCGAACACCGGGGAGCTGTTTTTT
.,.,TRBV10-3,TRBJ2-6,CAISESWTSGANVLTF,TGTGCCATCAGTGAGTCGTGGACTTCTGGGGCCAACGTCCTGACTTTC
.,.,TRBV15,TRBJ1-6,CATSSNYNSPLHF,TGTGCCACCAGCAGTAACTATAATTCACCCCTCCACTTT
.,many,TRBV6-1,TRBJ2-7,CASSDRDHFSYEQYF,TGTGCCAGCAGTGACCGGGATCACTTCTCCTACGAGCAGTACTTC
.,.,TRBV15,TRBJ1-5,CATSSSDSNQPQHF,TGTGCCACCAGCTCCAGCGATAGCAATCAGCCCCAGCATTTT
TRBD2,few,TRBV4-1,TRBJ2-7,CASSQERAGGYEQYF,TGCGCCAGCAGCCAAGAACGAGCGGGGGGCTACGAGCAGTACTTC
.,.,TRBV20-1,TRBJ2-7,CSCLRDTSYEQYF,TGCAGTTGCCTACGGGACACCTCCTACGAGCAGTACTTC
.,many,TRBV7-3,TRBJ2-7,CASSPGYLREQYF,TGTGCCAGCAGCCCTGGATATCTCCGCGAGCAGTACTTC
.,.,TRBV7-9,TRBJ1-3,CASSLKGPGNTIYF,TGTGCCAGCAGCTTAAAAGGTCCTGGAAACACCATATATTTT
TRBD1,many,TRBV18,TRBJ2-7,CASSAGQGGYEQYF,TGTGCCAGCTCAGCGGGACAGGGAGGGTACGAGCAGTACTTC
.,few,TRBV20-1,TRBJ2-3,CSARVRPNTDTQYF,TGCAGTGCTAGAGTTAGACCAAACACAGATACGCAGTATTTT
.,few,TRBV5-5,TRBJ2-7,CASSLVKGFYEQYF,TGTGCCAGCAGCTTGGTCAAAGGTTTCTACGAGCAGTACTTC
TRBD2,many,TRBV18,TRBJ2-3,CASGLAASTDTQYF,TGTGCCAGCGGACTAGCGGCAAGCACAGATACGCAGTATTTT
TRBD1,.,TRBV2,TRBJ1-2,CASTAGQGIFGYTF,TGTGCCAGCACCGCGGGACAGGGGATCTTCGGCTACACCTTC
.,.,TRBV4-2,TRBJ2-7,CASSQEARGEEQYF,TGTGCCAGCAGCCAAGAGGCCCGGGGTGAGGAGCAGTACTTC
.,many,TRBV5-1,TRBJ2-5,CASSTDSLQETQYF,TGCGCCAGCAGCACAGACAGCCTCCAAGAGACCCAGTACTTC
TRBD1,many,TRBV29-1,TRBJ1-2,CSVAGQGAQFGYTF,TGCAGCGTCGCCGGACAGGGGGCGCAGTTTGGCTACACCTTC
.,many,TRBV5-1,TRBJ2-1,CASSLTNEYNEQFF,TGCGCCAGCAGCTTGACTAACGAATACAATGAGCAGTTCTTC
.,.,TRBV5-5,TRBJ1-2,CASSLAASSAANYGYTF,TGTGCCAGCAGCTTGGCGGCGAGTTCAGCCGCTAACTATGGCTACACCTTC
.,many,TRBV7-3,TRBJ2-1,CASSLGTWNEQFF,TGTGCCAGCAGCCTCGGGACTTGGAATGAGCAGTTCTTC
TRBD2,.,TRBV5-1,TRBJ2-1,CASRDIFSGSNDEQFF,TGCGCCAGCAGGGACATCTTTAGCGGGAGTAATGATGAGCAGTTCTTC